Shown below are 2 T cell receptor beta chains from a single sample sequenced in a study of regulatory T cells in long-lasting Graves disease. Arm-PCR of CDR3 regions and iRepertoire HTBI primers were used to build TCR beta libraries. TCRdb passed the multiplex PCR reads through MiXCR, listing each CDR3 protein once. The sample includes some 350,000 distinct CDR3 sequences, about a sixth seen only once; the top ten take just over 20%. Time point of the sample: newly diagnosed GD, antithyroid drugs for less than 3 months. PBMC RNA was the source of the TCR library. The same data also contributed to another study, on T cells in Graves' hyperthyroidism and ophthalmopathy.

Specimen: peripheral blood mononuclear cells (PBMCs), collected at new diagnosis, from a patient treated with antithyroid drugs. Source of these receptors: a woman aged 18-30 years with Graves disease.

The table lists this clonotype with a few counts. Given a much more abundant clone one base away, this may be a read error. The genes are TRBV4-2 and TRBJ2-5; D not resolved. CDR1 and CDR2 from the germline V gene are LGHNA and YNFKEQ. The CDR3 extends over 12 amino acids. The V end was cut by 0 bases, the J end by 5 bases, with 4 bases between. This CDR3 reads CASSQDSETQYF. CDR3 bases: TGTGCCAGCAGCCAAGATTCGGAGACCCAGTACTTC.

This clonotype has ten or more counts. The chain employs TRBV30 and TRBJ2-1; 11 bases are a match to TRBD2. This CDR3 spans 16 amino acids. With 2 bases clipped from V and 4 bases from J, the junction kept 7 bases outside the gene matches. From germline, CDR1 is GTSNPN and CDR2 SVGIG (reference sequence). The CDR3 here is CAWSPLAGGSYNEQFF. The CDR3 bases are TGTGCCTGGAGTCCATTAGCGGGGGGGAGTTACAATGAGCAGTTCTTC.